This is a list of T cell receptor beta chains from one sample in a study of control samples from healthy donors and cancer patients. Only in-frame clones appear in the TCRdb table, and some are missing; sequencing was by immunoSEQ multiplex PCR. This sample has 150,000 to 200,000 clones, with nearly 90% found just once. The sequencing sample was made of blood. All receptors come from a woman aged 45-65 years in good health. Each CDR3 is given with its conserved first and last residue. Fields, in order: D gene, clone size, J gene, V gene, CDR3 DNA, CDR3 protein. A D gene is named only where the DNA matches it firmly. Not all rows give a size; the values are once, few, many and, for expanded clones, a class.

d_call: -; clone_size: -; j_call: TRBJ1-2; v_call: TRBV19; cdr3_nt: TGTGCCAGTACACGAGGCCGGGAATATGGCTACACCTTC; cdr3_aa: CASTRGREYGYTF
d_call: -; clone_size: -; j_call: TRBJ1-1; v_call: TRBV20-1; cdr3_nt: TGCAGTGCCCGCCGGGACATTGAAGCTTTCTTT; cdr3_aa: CSARRDIEAFF
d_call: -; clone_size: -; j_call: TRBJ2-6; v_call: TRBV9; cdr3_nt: TGTGCCAGCAGCGTAGCTACTGACAGAGACTCTGGGGCCAACGTCCTGACTTTC; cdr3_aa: CASSVATDRDSGANVLTF
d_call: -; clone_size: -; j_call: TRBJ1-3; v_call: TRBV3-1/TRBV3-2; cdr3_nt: TGTGCCAGCAGCCCCCGGAGCTCTGGAAACACCATATATTTT; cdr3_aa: CASSPRSSGNTIYF
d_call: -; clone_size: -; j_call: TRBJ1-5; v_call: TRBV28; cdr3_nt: TGTGCCAGCACCTTCAGGCTCAGGGCCGGGCAGCCCCAGCATTTT; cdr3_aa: CASTFRLRAGQPQHF
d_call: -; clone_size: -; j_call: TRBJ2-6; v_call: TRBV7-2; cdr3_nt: TGTGCCAGCAGCTTAGTCAACTCTGGGGCCAACGTCCTGACTTTC; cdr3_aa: CASSLVNSGANVLTF
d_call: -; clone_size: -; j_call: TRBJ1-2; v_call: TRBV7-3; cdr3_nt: TGTGCCAGCAGCTTAGATGGTGGGTTTGATGGCTACACCTTC; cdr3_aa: CASSLDGGFDGYTF
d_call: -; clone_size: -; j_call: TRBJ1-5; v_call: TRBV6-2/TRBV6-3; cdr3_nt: TGTGCCAGCAGTTACGGGGGACTTAGCAATCAGCCCCAGCATTTT; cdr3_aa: CASSYGGLSNQPQHF
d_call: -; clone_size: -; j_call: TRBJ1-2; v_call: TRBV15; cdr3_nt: TGTGCCACCAGCAGAGATCAGGGGCTCGGAGGCTACACCTTC; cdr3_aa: CATSRDQGLGGYTF
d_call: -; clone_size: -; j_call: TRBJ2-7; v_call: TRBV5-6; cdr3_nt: TGTGCCAGCAGCTTTTTGGGCTACGAGCAGTACTTC; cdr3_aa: CASSFLGYEQYF
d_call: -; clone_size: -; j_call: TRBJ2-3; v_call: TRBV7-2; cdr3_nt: TGTGCCAGCAGCTTCAGAGGCACAGATACGCAGTATTTT; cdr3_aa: CASSFRGTDTQYF
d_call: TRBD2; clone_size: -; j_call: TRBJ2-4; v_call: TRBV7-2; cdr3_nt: TGTGCCAGCAGCTCCTATAGCGGGAGGCCAAACATTCAGTACTTC; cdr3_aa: CASSSYSGRPNIQYF
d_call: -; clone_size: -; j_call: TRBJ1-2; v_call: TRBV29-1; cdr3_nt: TGCAGCGTTGCTAAGAACTATGGCTACACCTTC; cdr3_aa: CSVAKNYGYTF
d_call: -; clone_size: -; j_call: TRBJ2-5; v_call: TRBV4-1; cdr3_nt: TGCGCCAGCAGCCAAGAGTGGAGGGGGCGAGAGACCCAGTACTTC; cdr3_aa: CASSQEWRGRETQYF
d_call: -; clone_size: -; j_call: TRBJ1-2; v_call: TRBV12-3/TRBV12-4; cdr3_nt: TGTGCCAGCAGTGCAGGGCGGTATGGCTACACCTTC; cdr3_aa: CASSAGRYGYTF
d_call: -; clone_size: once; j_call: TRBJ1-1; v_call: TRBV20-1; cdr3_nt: TGCAGTGCTAGTTCACGGGTCGGGAAAGCTTTCTTT; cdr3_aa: CSASSRVGKAFF